This TCR beta chain was captured by sequencing in a study of cytomegalovirus exposure and HLA in healthy donors. Study results and limitations: It was in a later analysis that TCR association rates were seen to vary by HLA locus, highest for DRB1 and lowest for HLA-C. In a later analysis, a missense DCLRE1C variant was linked to TCR beta V- and J-gene trimming.

With V trimmed by 0 bases and J by 9 bases, 21 bases remained unmatched. CDR3 length: 20 residues. The V gene's germline CDR1 is MRHNA and CDR2 SNTAGT. The PCR used 60 Vbeta and 13 Jbeta primers. This table comes from immunoSEQ multiplex PCR, and its TCRdb copy is limited to in-frame clones, with some not included. The table lists about 200,000 clones, about 70% of them singletons. As concerns this clone: What it binds is unknown.

Sequenced sample: PBMCs. V usage is TRBV6-4 and J usage is TRBJ1-4; 8 bases match TRBD1. The sequence derives from a man between 35 and 55 years old in good health and CMV-seropositive. The CDR3 nucleotides read TGTGCCAGCAGTGACTCCCAGCACAGGACCGCAGGGGGCGATTTCCAAAAACTGTTTTTT. It specifies CASSDSQHRTAGGDFQKLFF.